This paragraph reports one T cell receptor (beta chain). The data were taken from a study of technical replicates of blood from several donors. This table comes from immunoSEQ multiplex PCR, and its TCRdb copy is limited to in-frame clones, with some not included. Found here are just over 80,000 clones, roughly 94% of them singletons; the top ten hold 0.38%. V lost 2 bases and J lost 4, with 11 bases in between. This CDR3 spans 14 amino acids. Germline CDR1 MNHEY, CDR2 SVGAGI. The sequence derives from a human donor in good health. Sequenced material: T cells isolated from PBMCs. The chain employs TRBV6-5 and TRBJ1-2; D uncertain. In DNA form, the CDR3 reads TGTGCCAGCAGTTACATTCGACACGGCTATGGCTACACCTTC. It is translated as CASSYIRHGYGYTF.